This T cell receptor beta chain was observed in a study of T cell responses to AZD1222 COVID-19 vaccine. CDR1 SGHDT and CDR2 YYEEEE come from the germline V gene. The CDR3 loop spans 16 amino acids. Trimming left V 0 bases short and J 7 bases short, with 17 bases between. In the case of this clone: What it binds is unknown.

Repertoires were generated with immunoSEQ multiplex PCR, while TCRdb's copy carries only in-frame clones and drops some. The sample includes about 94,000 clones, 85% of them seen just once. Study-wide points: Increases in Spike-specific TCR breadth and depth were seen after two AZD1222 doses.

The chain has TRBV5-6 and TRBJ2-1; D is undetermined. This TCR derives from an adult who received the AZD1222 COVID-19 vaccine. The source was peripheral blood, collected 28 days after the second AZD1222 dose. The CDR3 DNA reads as TGTGCCAGCAGCTTGGGGGCTCTCGGGCCCCTGAATGAGCAGTTCTTC. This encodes CASSLGALGPLNEQFF.